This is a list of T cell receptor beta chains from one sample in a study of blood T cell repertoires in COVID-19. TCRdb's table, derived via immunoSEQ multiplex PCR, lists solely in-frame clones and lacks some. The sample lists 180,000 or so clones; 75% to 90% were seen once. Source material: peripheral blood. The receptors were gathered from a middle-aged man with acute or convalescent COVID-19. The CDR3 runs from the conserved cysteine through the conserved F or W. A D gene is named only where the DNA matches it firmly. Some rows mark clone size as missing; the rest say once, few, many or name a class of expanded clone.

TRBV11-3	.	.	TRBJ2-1	CASSLGPLGDNEQFF	TGTGCCAGCAGCTTAGGTCCCCTCGGGGACAATGAGCAGTTCTTC
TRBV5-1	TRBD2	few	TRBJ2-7	CASTGTSGGRSSYEQYF	TGCGCCAGCACCGGGACTAGCGGGGGCCGGTCCTCCTACGAGCAGTACTTC
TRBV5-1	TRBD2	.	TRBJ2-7	CASTAGGPSEQYF	TGCGCCAGCACTGCGGGGGGCCCTTCTGAGCAGTACTTC
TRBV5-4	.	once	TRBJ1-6	CASSRGTDNSPLHF	TGTGCCAGCAGCAGGGGAACCGATAATTCACCCCTCCACTTT
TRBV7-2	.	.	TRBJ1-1	CASSLGIERAFF	TGTGCCAGCAGCTTAGGGATCGAGCGAGCTTTCTTT
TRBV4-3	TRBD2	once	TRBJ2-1	CASSQGHSGGAGDEQFF	TGCGCCAGCAGCCAGGGCCATAGCGGGGGGGCCGGGGATGAGCAGTTCTTC
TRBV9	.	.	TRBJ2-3	CASSVAERSRADTQYF	TGTGCCAGCAGCGTAGCAGAGCGGAGTCGCGCAGATACGCAGTATTTT
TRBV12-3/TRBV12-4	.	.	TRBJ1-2	CASRQGIRGYTF	TGTGCCAGCAGGCAGGGAATTCGGGGCTACACCTTC
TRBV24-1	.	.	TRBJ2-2	CATSDPNTGELFF	TGTGCCACCAGTGACCCTAACACCGGGGAGCTGTTTTTT
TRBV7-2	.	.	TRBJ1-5	CASSPAGGNQPQHF	TGTGCCAGCAGCCCAGCGGGAGGGAATCAGCCCCAGCATTTT
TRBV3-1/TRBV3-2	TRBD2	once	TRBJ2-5	CASSQGVAGRQETQYF	TGTGCCAGCAGCCAAGGGGTAGCGGGGAGACAAGAGACCCAGTACTTC
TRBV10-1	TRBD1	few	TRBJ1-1	CASSPGGAGTEAFF	TGCGCCAGCAGCCCAGGGGGCGCGGGGACTGAAGCTTTCTTT
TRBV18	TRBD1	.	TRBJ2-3	CASSRLQGAKRADTQYF	TGTGCCAGCTCACGACTACAGGGGGCTAAAAGGGCAGATACGCAGTATTTT
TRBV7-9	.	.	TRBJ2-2	CASSLARATGELFF	TGTGCCAGCAGCTTAGCGCGGGCAACCGGGGAGCTGTTTTTT
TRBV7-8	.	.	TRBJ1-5	CASSPGYQPQHF	TGTGCCAGCAGCCCAGGGTATCAGCCCCAGCATTTT
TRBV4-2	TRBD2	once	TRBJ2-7	CASRLGGGNYEQYF	TGTGCCAGCCGGTTGGGGGGAGGGAACTACGAGCAGTACTTC
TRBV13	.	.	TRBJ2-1	CASSPRTDYNEQFF	TGTGCCAGCAGCCCGAGGACAGATTACAATGAGCAGTTCTTC
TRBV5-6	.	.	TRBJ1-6	CASKTTGNFTLHF	TGTGCCAGCAAAACGACAGGAAACTTCACCCTCCACTTT
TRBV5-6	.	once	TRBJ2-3	CASSLVRGSTDTQYF	TGTGCCAGCAGCTTGGTTCGGGGTAGCACAGATACGCAGTATTTT
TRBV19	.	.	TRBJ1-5	CASTRSNRAQPQHF	TGTGCCAGTACCCGGTCGAACAGGGCCCAGCCCCAGCATTTT